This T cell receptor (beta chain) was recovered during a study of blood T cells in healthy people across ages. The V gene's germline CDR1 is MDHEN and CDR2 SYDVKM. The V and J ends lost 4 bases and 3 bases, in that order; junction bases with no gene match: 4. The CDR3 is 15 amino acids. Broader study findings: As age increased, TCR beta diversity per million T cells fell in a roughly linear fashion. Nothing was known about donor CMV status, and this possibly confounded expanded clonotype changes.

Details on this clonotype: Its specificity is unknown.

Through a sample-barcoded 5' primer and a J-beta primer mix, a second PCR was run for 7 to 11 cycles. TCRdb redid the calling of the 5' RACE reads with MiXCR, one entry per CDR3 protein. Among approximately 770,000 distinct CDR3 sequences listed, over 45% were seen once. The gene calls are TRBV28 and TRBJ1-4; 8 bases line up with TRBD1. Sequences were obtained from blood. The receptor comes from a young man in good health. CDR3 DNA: TGTGCCAGCAGTTCCCCGACAGGGGCTAATGAAAAACTGTTTTTT. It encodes CASSSPTGANEKLFF.